Listed here are 8 T cell receptor beta chains from one sample, sequenced in a study of blood T cells in healthy people across ages. With a J-beta primer mix and a sample-barcoded 5' primer, a second PCR ran about 7 to 12 cycles. TCRdb analysed the 5' RACE reads with MiXCR anew, one entry per CDR3 protein. The sample records 1.5 million or so distinct CDR3 sequences, around two fifths being singletons. The sample was blood. These receptors were collected from a woman between 18 and 30 years old in good health.

This clonotype has only a few counts. The chain joins TRBV3-1 to TRBJ2-3, with D unresolved. Germline V gene sequence: CDR1 LGHDT, CDR2 YNNKEL (reference sequence). The CDR3 totals 16 residues. V was shortened by 4 bases and J by 1 base, with 15 bases between the two germline ends. DNA for the CDR3: TGTGCCAGCAGCCCCCCCGCTGCGGTGGGCACAGATACGCAGTATTTT. Amino acid sequence: CASSPPAAVGTDTQYF.

On this clonotype: The junction differs from germline at one of its ends, possibly a read error. The chain carries TRBV10-3 and TRBJ2-7, with D perhaps TRBD2 (5 bases). Germline V lookup: CDR1 ENHRY, CDR2 SYGVKD. The CDR3 totals 12 residues. Here the CDR3 DNA reads TGTGTCATCAGTTACGGGACCTACGAGCAGTACTTC. It yields the protein CVISYGTYEQYF.

This clonotype has a handful of counts. The J gene is TRBJ1-2, the V gene TRBV3-1; D call uncertain. Between the trimmed V and J ends, which lost 4 bases and 2 bases, there was a span of 11 bases. The CDR3 has 14 residues. Germline V lookup: CDR1 LGHDT, CDR2 YNNKEL (reference sequence). CDR3 in DNA: TGTGCCAGCAGCCCCTCGGCGTCAAACTATGGCTACACCTTC. Protein sequence: CASSPSASNYGYTF.

This clonotype was counted a few times. The CDR3 region is CASSRGALAAYNEQFF. The CDR3 nucleotides are TGCGCCAGCAGCCGGGGCGCTCTAGCCGCGTACAATGAGCAGTTCTTC. V and J are TRBV4-1 and TRBJ2-1, with D tentatively TRBD1 or TRBD2 (5 bases each). The germline gives CDR1 MGHRA, CDR2 YSYEKL. Trimming stripped 4 bases from V and 4 bases from J, with 17 bases between. The CDR3 consists of 16 residues.

This CDR3 reads CASSARGQGTSPLHF. The DNA of the CDR3 is TGTGCCAGCAGCGCGAGAGGACAGGGGACTTCACCCCTCCACTTT. The V call is TRBV11-2, the J call TRBJ1-6; 9 positions agree with TRBD1. From germline, CDR1 is SGHAT and CDR2 FQNNGV. With V trimmed by 5 bases and J by 9 bases, 8 bases remained unmatched. This CDR3 is built from 15 residues.

The V call is TRBV29-1, the J call TRBJ2-1; D gene ambiguous. The V and J ends lost 3 bases and 4 bases respectively, with 7 bases between them. This CDR3 comprises 12 residues. The germline CDR1 and CDR2 sequences are SQVTM and ANQGSEA. In DNA, the CDR3 is TGCAGCGTTGATCGCTCTTACAATGAGCAGTTCTTC. Translation: CSVDRSYNEQFF.

The rearrangement links TRBV10-2 to TRBJ2-7, with D unclear. The germline CDR1 and CDR2 sequences are WSHSY and SAAADI. This CDR3 is built from 13 residues. Trimming stripped 7 bases from V and 5 bases from J, with 15 bases between. The CDR3 DNA is TGCGCCAGCATGGAAGTAGGTCTGAACGAGCAGTACTTC. As protein: CASMEVGLNEQYF.

This clonotype was detected many times. The chain joins TRBV15 to TRBJ2-3, with 10 bases fitting TRBD2. This CDR3 is 15 amino acids long. The V segment lost 2 bases and the J segment 3 bases; nucleotides outside the gene matches: 2. Germline V gene data show CDR1 as LNHNV and CDR2 as YYDKDF (reference sequence). In nucleotides, the CDR3 is TGTGCCACCAGCAGACTAGCGGGAGATACAGATACGCAGTATTTT. Protein product: CATSRLAGDTDTQYF.